The 21 T cell receptor beta chains below come from one sample, sequenced in a study of identical twins. Via MiXCR, TCRdb re-called the 5' RACE reads, giving one row per CDR3 protein. Among about 490,000 distinct CDR3 sequences, 13% to 15% were seen once, and the ten largest hold less than 0.5%. The sample was also linked to a second study, of yellow fever vaccine responses in identical twins.

The sample was CD4+ T cells sorted from blood. The origin of the receptors is a woman aged 18-29 years in good health.

The chain couples TRBV25-1 to TRBJ2-5; no firm D call. The CDR3 is 14 residues long. Germline CDR1 is MGHDK and CDR2 is SYGVNS. V was cut by 1 base and J by 5 bases, with 11 bases left in between. Here the CDR3 reads CASSESQVTETQYF. CDR3 bases: TGTGCCAGCAGTGAATCTCAGGTTACCGAGACCCAGTACTTC.

This clonotype occurred a few times. This chain links TRBV2 with TRBJ2-3; unclear D gene. V was pared by 3 bases and J by 1 base, with 14 bases between. CDR1 is SNHLY and CDR2 is FYNNEI in the germline V gene. CDR3 length: 16 amino acids. Here the CDR3 reads CASSEAHLLGTDTQYF. The CDR3 region has the DNA TGTGCCAGCAGTGAGGCCCACCTGCTAGGCACAGATACGCAGTATTTT.

The chain has TRBV19 and TRBJ2-2, with a weak D call TRBD1 (5 bases). CDR1 is LNHDA and CDR2 is SQIVND in the germline V gene (reference sequence). V shed 3 bases and J shed 4 bases, with 9 bases lying between them. CDR3 size: 14 residues. The DNA for the CDR3 is TGTGCCAGTAGTATTACAGGTAGCACCGGGGAGCTGTTTTTT. It translates to CASSITGSTGELFF.

This clonotype was recorded at least ten times. The V call is TRBV29-1, the J call TRBJ2-3, with D unresolved. The V and J ends lost 4 bases and 0 bases respectively, with 11 bases between them. The germline gives CDR1 SQVTM, CDR2 ANQGSEA. The length of the CDR3 is 14 residues. The CDR3 sequence is CSVVGSSSTDTQYF. The CDR3 DNA follows: TGCAGCGTTGTGGGAAGTAGCAGCACAGATACGCAGTATTTT.

The chain combines TRBV15 with TRBJ2-5; 8 bases map to TRBD2. V lost 1 base and J lost 4; bases outside the gene matches: 11. From germline, CDR1 is LNHNV and CDR2 YYDKDF (reference sequence). CDR3 length equals 17 residues. CDR3 nucleotide sequence: TGTGCCACCAGCAGAGTACCAAGCGGGGGTCACCTAGAGACCCAGTACTTC. This codes for CATSRVPSGGHLETQYF.

The table lists this clonotype with a few counts. V gene TRBV20-1 combines with J gene TRBJ2-3; TRBD1 matches at 9 bases. Germline V gives CDR1 DFQATT, CDR2 SNEGSKA (reference sequence). The CDR3 covers 14 residues. V was clipped by 3 bases and J by 2 bases; unmatched bases: 3. The chain's CDR3 is CSARHRGPTDTQYF. CDR3 DNA sequence: TGCAGTGCTAGGCACAGGGGGCCCACAGATACGCAGTATTTT.

This sequence joins TRBV7-8 and TRBJ2-1; 15 nucleotides match TRBD2. The CDR3 has 17 residues. Trimming took 4 bases from V and 6 from J; bases not matched to a gene: 7. Germline V CDR1 and CDR2: SGHVS, FQNEAQ. CDR3 DNA: TGTGCCAGCAGCTCCACGAGGACTAGCGGGGGGGTCAATGAGCAGTTCTTC. This encodes CASSSTRTSGGVNEQFF.

The V and J genes are TRBV9 and TRBJ1-6, with 7 bases matching TRBD1. This CDR3 contains 14 residues. Unmatched junction bases numbered 1, after V lost 1 base and J lost 6 bases. Germline assignment: CDR1 SGDLS and CDR2 YYNGEE. CDR3 region: CASSVRDSNSPLHF. CDR3 coding DNA: TGTGCCAGCAGCGTACGGGACAGTAATTCACCCCTCCACTTT.

This clonotype occurred a few times. This sequence joins TRBV5-1 and TRBJ2-3, with D possibly matching TRBD1 (6 bases). Per germline, CDR1 SGHRS and CDR2 YFSETQ. With 5 bases removed from V and 2 bases from J, the gap between germline ends came to 30 bases. There are 20 residues in the CDR3. The CDR3 loop is CASSSTGKQIGTDHTDTQYF. DNA for the CDR3: TGCGCCAGCAGTTCCACAGGGAAACAGATCGGAACGGACCACACAGATACGCAGTATTTT. Full variable domain (rest looked up from reference TRBV5-1 and TRBJ2-3): KAGVTQTPRYLIKTRGQQVTLSCSPISGHRSVSWYQQTPGQGLQFLFEYFSETQRNKGNFPGRFSGRQFSNSRSEMNVSTLELGDSALYLCASSSTGKQIGTDHTDTQYFGPGTRLTVL.

This clonotype occurred many times. The V gene is TRBV5-1, the J gene TRBJ1-5, with D maybe TRBD1 (6 bases). CDR1 SGHRS and CDR2 YFSETQ come from the germline V gene. CDR3 length: 15 amino acids. V was cut by 4 bases and J by 1 base, with 12 bases left in between. The CDR3 region is CASSRDNPSNQPQHF. For the CDR3, the DNA is TGCGCCAGCAGCAGGGACAATCCCAGCAATCAGCCCCAGCATTTT.

This clonotype occurred a few times. V gene TRBV4-1 combines with J gene TRBJ1-6; 7 bases match TRBD1. The germline gives CDR1 MGHRA, CDR2 YSYEKL. Germline trimming cut 2 bases from V and 5 bases from J; bases unmatched to any gene: 3. This CDR3 is 15 amino acids long. CDR3 DNA: TGCGCCAGCAGCCAATGGGACAGAAATAATTCACCCCTCCACTTT. Encoded protein: CASSQWDRNNSPLHF.

The rearrangement joins TRBV9 to TRBJ2-7; D call uncertain. The CDR3 totals 15 residues. V lost 0 bases to trimming and J lost 3 bases, with 13 bases between them. The germline V gene has CDR1 SGDLS and CDR2 YYNGEE. CDR3 DNA: TGTGCCAGCAGCGTAGGTTTCACGAGGAGCTACGAGCAGTACTTC. It translates to CASSVGFTRSYEQYF.

Worth noting for this clonotype: One junction end disagrees with the germline gene, perhaps due to a read error. The rearrangement joins TRBV3-1 to TRBJ1-4; 7 bases fit TRBD1. Germline CDR1 reads LGHDT; CDR2 reads YNNKEL (reference sequence). The CDR3 consists of 15 residues. The CDR3 nucleotides read TGTGCCTGCAGCCAAGGGGGCCAGGGTGGCGAAAAACTGTTTTTT. Residues: CACSQGGQGGEKLFF.

This chain joins TRBV6-2 or TRBV6-3 and TRBJ2-1, with 13 bases aligning to TRBD2. CDR1 and CDR2 from the germline V gene are MNHEY and SVGEGT. The V segment lost 4 bases and the J segment 8 bases; nucleotides outside the gene matches: 8. CDR3 size: 16 residues. The CDR3 DNA follows: TGTGCCAGCAGTTCCCGGACTAGCGGGAGTATGGATGAGCAGTTCTTC. This codes for CASSSRTSGSMDEQFF.

Here the CDR3 DNA reads TGTGCCAGCAGCGTAGAGGCAGGGATGAACACTGAAGCTTTCTTT. This sequence encodes CASSVEAGMNTEAFF. The chain has TRBV9 and TRBJ1-1; a possible D gene is TRBD1 (5 bases). Germline V gene sequence: CDR1 SGDLS, CDR2 YYNGEE. Trimming pared 0 bases from V and 0 bases from J, leaving 9 bases between. The CDR3 runs to 15 residues.

This clonotype was detected a few times. This sequence joins TRBV7-6 and TRBJ2-5, with 7 bases lining up with TRBD1. Germline V gives CDR1 SGHVS, CDR2 FNYEAQ. After removal of 2 bases from V and 2 bases from J, the junction contained 5 bases not matched to a gene. This CDR3 comprises 15 residues. Here the CDR3 reads CASSLRPDRQETQYF. The CDR3 nucleotides read TGTGCCAGCAGCTTAAGACCGGACAGGCAAGAGACCCAGTACTTC.

The V and J genes are TRBV15 and TRBJ2-5, with TRBD2 matching 9 bases. Germline CDR1 and CDR2: LNHNV and YYDKDF (reference sequence). Losses at the gene ends were 0 bases for V and 5 bases for J; bases not matched to a gene: 10. The CDR3 is 17 amino acids. The CDR3 nucleotides are TGTGCCACCAGCAGAGATCCAGCGGGGGGACTTTCGGAGACCCAGTACTTC. Amino acids: CATSRDPAGGLSETQYF.

This clonotype has just a few counts. The chain combines TRBV7-9 with TRBJ2-1, with D unresolved. The germline V gene has CDR1 SEHNR and CDR2 FQNEAQ (reference sequence). Between the trimmed V and J ends, which lost 6 bases and 7 bases, there was a span of 16 bases. The CDR3 is 14 residues long. The CDR3, as DNA: TGTGCCAGCAGTCTTGGGGTTTCGGTGAATGAGCAGTTCTTC. It translates to CASSLGVSVNEQFF. Full variable domain (rest looked up from reference TRBV7-9 and TRBJ2-1): DTGVSQNPRHKITKRGQNVTFRCDPISEHNRLYWYRQTLGQGPEFLTYFQNEAQLEKSRLLSDRFSAERPKGSFSTLEIQRTEQGDSAMYLCASSLGVSVNEQFFGPGTRLTVL.

The chain couples TRBV21-1 to TRBJ2-3; TRBD2 reflects the table's D call only, with no check against the DNA. TRBV21-1 represents a pseudogene. CDR3 size: 19 residues. The CDR3 DNA follows: TGTGCCAGCAGCCGAAATGAGGGGGGGGGCCACAGTTTGTCAGATACGCAGTATTTT. Amino acid sequence: CASSRNEGGGHSLSDTQYF.

There are a few counts of this clonotype. The chain joins TRBV3-1 to TRBJ2-1, with TRBD2 matching over 12 bases. Germline V gives CDR1 LGHDT, CDR2 YNNKEL (reference sequence). The CDR3 is 16 amino acids. V shed 1 base and J 7 bases; nucleotides not matched to a gene: 5. CDR3 bases: TGTGCCAGCAGCCAAGGACTAGCGGGAGCCTCTAATGAGCAGTTCTTC. Translation gives CASSQGLAGASNEQFF.

There are a few counts of this clonotype. CDR3 nucleotide sequence: TGTGCCATCAGTGAGTCGCCCGGGGACGAGCAGTACGTC. Protein sequence: CAISESPGDEQYV. V is TRBV10-3 and J is TRBJ2-7; D is perhaps TRBD2 (5 bases). The V end lost 0 bases, the J end lost 5 bases, and 8 bases lay between the germline ends. CDR1 and CDR2 (germline): ENHRY, SYGVKD. CDR3 length: 13 amino acids.